The 25 T cell receptor beta chains reported below all come from one sample, sequenced in a study of T cells in Graves' hyperthyroidism and ophthalmopathy. Researchers took RNA transcripts and amplified the TCR beta CDR3 regions from them. First-round RT-PCR with HTBI primers amplified the TCR CDR3 region. Using its own MiXCR run on the multiplex PCR reads, TCRdb lists one record per CDR3 protein. The table shows some 300,000 distinct CDR3 sequences, with approximately 14% occurring only once. The sequenced sample was blood. Receptor source: a woman in her forties with Graves' hyperthyroidism.

This clonotype was seen ten or more times. This chain uses TRBV20-1 with TRBJ1-5; possible D gene TRBD1, 5 bases. The CDR3 is made up of 15 amino acids. The V gene's germline CDR1 is DFQATT and CDR2 SNEGSKA (reference sequence). Trimming took off 5 bases at V and 4 bases at J, with 18 bases between the two ends. The CDR3 sequence: CSAGKLGPTNQPQHF. DNA of the CDR3: TGCAGTGCTGGAAAACTGGGACCGACAAATCAGCCCCAGCATTTT.

Only one count was recorded for this clonotype. The chain recombines TRBV25-1 with TRBJ1-1; weak D call: TRBD1 (6 bases). The CDR3 is 14 residues long. The ends were cut back, 10 bases at V and 11 bases at J, with 26 bases in the middle. Per the germline V gene, CDR1 is MGHDK and CDR2 is SYGVNS. The CDR3 sequence is CANPSAGARRVAFF. The CDR3 DNA reads as TGTGCCAACCCCTCGGCAGGGGCACGACGAGTGGCTTTCTTT.

Many counts were recorded for this clonotype. This chain uses TRBV7-9 with TRBJ2-1, with D uncertain. V lost 1 base, J lost 6 bases, and 10 bases lay in between. The CDR3 runs to 14 residues. Germline V gives CDR1 SEHNR, CDR2 FQNEAQ (reference sequence). CDR3 in amino acids: CASSLDLEFNEQFF. In DNA form, the CDR3 reads TGTGCCAGCAGCTTAGATCTCGAATTCAATGAGCAGTTCTTC.

This chain joins TRBV27 and TRBJ1-5, with 10 positions matching TRBD1. Germline V gene data show CDR1 as MNHEY and CDR2 as SMNVEV (reference sequence). V trimming: 7 bases; J trimming: 7 bases; junction bases outside the gene matches: 13. This CDR3 has 16 amino acids. The CDR3 bases are TGTGCCAGCAACCCCCGGGACAGGGGACGAAAGCAGCCCCAGCATTTT. Translation: CASNPRDRGRKQPQHF.

The chain recombines TRBV10-2 with TRBJ1-1; tentatively, D is TRBD1 (5 bases). V was shortened by 6 bases and J by 5 bases, with 7 bases between the two germline ends. The CDR3 has 11 residues. Per germline, CDR1 WSHSY and CDR2 SAAADI. The CDR3 DNA reads TGCGCCAGCAGCAGGGCTACTGAAGCTTTCTTT. Translation gives CASSRATEAFF.

This clonotype was seen many times. The rearrangement uses TRBV7-9 and TRBJ2-7; 8 bases line up with TRBD1. Germline lookup yields CDR1 SEHNR and CDR2 FQNEAQ (reference sequence). The CDR3 runs 17 residues. J was trimmed by 6 bases and V by 4 bases; bases with no gene match: 17. As DNA, the CDR3 is TGTGCCAGCAGCTCACTTTCTGGACAGGGTCAAAAGAGCGAGCAGTACTTC. It encodes CASSSLSGQGQKSEQYF.

This clonotype has at least ten counts. The chain links TRBV2 to TRBJ2-3; 10 bases align to TRBD2. The CDR3 has 16 amino acids. Germline V gene lookup returns CDR1 SNHLY and CDR2 FYNNEI. The junction had 9 bases not matched to a gene; V was cut back by 4 bases and J by 5 bases. For the CDR3, the DNA is TGTGCCAGCAGTGCCCGGAGCGGGAGGGCCGTAGATACGCAGTATTTT. This translates into CASSARSGRAVDTQYF.

This clonotype was counted at least ten times. J is TRBJ2-3 and V is TRBV29-1, with TRBD1 matching over 8 bases. After removal of 4 bases from V and 3 bases from J, the junction contained 3 bases not matched to a gene. Germline V gene sequence: CDR1 SQVTM, CDR2 ANQGSEA. The CDR3 length is 13 residues. Here the CDR3 reads CSVGTGNTDTQYF. CDR3 nucleotide sequence: TGCAGCGTTGGGACAGGGAATACAGATACGCAGTATTTT.

This clonotype was counted a few times. J is TRBJ1-4 and V is TRBV19, with D uncertain. CDR1 is LNHDA and CDR2 is SQIVND in the germline V gene (reference sequence). V gave up 3 bases and J gave up 7 bases, with 18 bases separating them. The CDR3 runs 16 residues. CDR3 nucleotide sequence: TGTGCCAGTAGTATGATCTATGAGAAAGAAGGTGAAAAACTGTTTTTT. Its translation is CASSMIYEKEGEKLFF.

This clonotype has a count of ten or more. The rearrangement uses TRBV6-1 and TRBJ1-6; TRBD1 matches at 7 bases. V lost 5 bases and J lost 6; bases outside the gene matches: 10. The CDR3 has 16 residues. CDR1 MNHNS and CDR2 SASEGT come from the germline V gene. CDR3 nucleotide sequence: TGTGCCAGCAGTTTAACAGGGGCGATGAGTAATTCACCCCTCCACTTT. Translated, it gives CASSLTGAMSNSPLHF.

This clonotype was detected many times. This chain links TRBV7-9 with TRBJ1-1; 7 bases map to TRBD1. This CDR3 has 14 amino acids. After removal of 3 bases from V and 6 bases from J, the junction contained 7 bases not matched to a gene. CDR1 and CDR2 from the germline V gene are SEHNR and FQNEAQ (reference sequence). In nucleotides, the CDR3 is TGTGCCAGCAGCTTCATCACAGGGGTAGCTGAAGCTTTCTTT. This sequence encodes CASSFITGVAEAFF.

This clonotype was seen repeatedly, ten times or more. This sequence joins TRBV15 and TRBJ1-2; TRBD1 might be the D (6 bases). V lost 5 bases to trimming and J lost 2 bases, with 12 bases between them. This CDR3 is built from 14 residues. In germline, CDR1 is LNHNV, CDR2 YYDKDF (reference sequence). CDR3 region: CATSSGQFNYGYTF. The CDR3 nucleotides read TGTGCCACCAGCTCTGGACAGTTCAACTATGGCTACACCTTC.

V is TRBV6-2 or TRBV6-3 and J is TRBJ1-1; TRBD1 might be the D (5 bases). This CDR3 is 14 amino acids long. Germline CDR1 MNHEY, CDR2 SVGEGT. Deletions cut 2 bases from V and 1 base from J, with 8 bases between. The CDR3 sequence is CASSYAGGNTEAFF. The CDR3 nucleotides read TGTGCCAGCAGTTACGCGGGGGGGAACACTGAAGCTTTCTTT.

This clonotype came up a few times. The V gene is TRBV27, the J gene TRBJ2-1, with 12 bases that match TRBD2. Germline-derived CDR1 and CDR2 are MNHEY and SMNVEV (reference sequence). Losses at the gene ends were 11 bases for V and 4 bases for J; bases not matched to a gene: 9. The CDR3 is 15 amino acids. The CDR3 spells CASTPLAGGYNEQFF. CDR3 in DNA: TGTGCCTCGACCCCCCTAGCGGGAGGGTACAATGAGCAGTTCTTC.

This clonotype was seen ten or more times. CDR3 sequence reads: CAWRIRSYNEQFF. The CDR3 DNA reads as TGTGCCTGGAGGATCCGGTCCTACAATGAGCAGTTCTTC. This chain connects TRBV30 to TRBJ2-1, with D hard to call. CDR1 is GTSNPN, CDR2 SVGIG, per germline (reference sequence). V was pared by 3 bases and J by 1 base, with 7 bases between. The CDR3 is 13 residues long.

This clonotype was counted ten times or more. The chain employs TRBV6-1 and TRBJ1-5; a weak D match, TRBD1 (5 bases). The V gene lost 5 bases and the J gene lost 0 bases, with 17 bases spanning the gap. This CDR3 contains 17 residues. Germline CDR1 is MNHNS and CDR2 is SASEGT. The CDR3 sequence is CASSRTPPPYSNQPQHF. The CDR3 region has the DNA TGTGCCAGCAGTAGGACACCACCACCTTATAGCAATCAGCCCCAGCATTTT.

This clonotype was counted at least ten times. The chain uses TRBV7-9 and TRBJ2-1, with 7 bases that match TRBD2. The CDR3 is 16 amino acids. Germline V gives CDR1 SEHNR, CDR2 FQNEAQ (reference sequence). V gave up 2 bases and J gave up 3 bases; unmatched junction bases: 7. For the CDR3, the DNA is TGTGCCAGCAGCTTATCGGGCGGGAGTTTCTACAATGAGCAGTTCTTC. It is translated as CASSLSGGSFYNEQFF.

The rearrangement joins TRBV2 to TRBJ1-6; a possible D gene is TRBD1 (6 bases). V shed 1 base and J shed 14 bases, with 12 bases lying between them. The CDR3 runs to 13 residues. Germline V CDR1 and CDR2: SNHLY, FYNNEI. The DNA of the CDR3 is TGTGCCAGCAGTGAAGGGGGGCGTCCCACCCTCCACTTT. Its translation: CASSEGGRPTLHF.

This clonotype was seen many times. The chain employs TRBV5-4 and TRBJ2-7, with a weak D call TRBD2 (6 bases). The CDR3 is made up of 15 amino acids. Per germline, CDR1 SGHNT and CDR2 YYREEE (reference sequence). Trimming removed 6 bases from V and 6 bases from J, with 22 bases in between. The CDR3 DNA is TGTGCCAGCACATCGAACGGAGGGAGTTGGACCGAGCAGTACTTC. The encoded protein is CASTSNGGSWTEQYF.

This clonotype occurred many times. CDR3 region: CASSLFGLGAAYYGYTF. CDR3 in DNA: TGTGCCAGCAGCTTGTTTGGTCTTGGGGCGGCCTACTATGGCTACACCTTC. The chain carries TRBV5-6 and TRBJ1-2; perhaps TRBD1 as D (5 bases). The CDR3 covers 17 residues. The germline V gene has CDR1 SGHDT and CDR2 YYEEEE. V was clipped by 1 base and J by 3 bases, with 19 bases between them. Looking up the rest from reference TRBV5-6 and TRBJ1-2 gives the full variable domain: DAGVTQSPTHLIKTRGQQVTLRCSPKSGHDTVSWYQQALGQGPQFIFQYYEEEERQRGNFPDRFSGHQFPNYSSELNVNALLLGDSALYLCASSLFGLGAAYYGYTFGSGTRLTVV.

The chain uses TRBV19 and TRBJ2-1; weak D call: TRBD1 (5 bases). Germline values: CDR1 LNHDA, CDR2 SQIVND (reference sequence). The CDR3 runs 14 residues. V was clipped by 8 bases and J by 9 bases, with 20 bases between them. For the CDR3, the DNA is TGTGCCAGTGAGAAAGTTGGCAGGGTGGGTGAGCAGTTCTTC. It yields the protein CASEKVGRVGEQFF. Filled out from reference TRBV19 and TRBJ2-1, the complete variable domain reads DGGITQSPKYLFRKEGQNVTLSCEQNLNHDAMYWYRQDPGQGLRLIYYSQIVNDFQKGDIAEGYSVSREKKESFPLTVTSAQKNPTAFYLCASEKVGRVGEQFFGPGTRLTVL.

This clonotype was observed many times. This chain connects TRBV5-1 to TRBJ1-3, with D possibly being TRBD1 (6 bases). The CDR3 totals 14 residues. Germline V CDR1 and CDR2: SGHRS, YFSETQ. The V end was cut by 7 bases, the J end by 0 bases, with 11 bases between. The CDR3 reads CASRQDPSGNTIYF. The CDR3 DNA reads TGCGCCAGCCGACAGGACCCCTCTGGAAACACCATATATTTT.

This chain links TRBV5-1 with TRBJ1-4, with D tentatively TRBD1 (6 bases). Germline V lookup: CDR1 SGHRS, CDR2 YFSETQ. Trimming cost V 0 bases and J 4 bases, with 13 bases left between them. This CDR3 has 16 amino acids. The CDR3 is CASSLVGGPSNEKLFF. The CDR3 coding sequence is TGCGCCAGCAGCTTGGTCGGGGGGCCAAGTAATGAAAAACTGTTTTTT. The whole variable domain, filled in from reference TRBV5-1 and TRBJ1-4, reads KAGVTQTPRYLIKTRGQQVTLSCSPISGHRSVSWYQQTPGQGLQFLFEYFSETQRNKGNFPGRFSGRQFSNSRSEMNVSTLELGDSALYLCASSLVGGPSNEKLFFGSGTQLSVL.

This clonotype was recorded at least ten times. The J gene is TRBJ2-4, the V gene TRBV28; D is unresolved. Germline V CDR1 and CDR2: MDHEN, SYDVKM. The V and J ends lost 2 bases and 5 bases respectively, with 7 bases between them. The CDR3 is 13 amino acids. The CDR3, as DNA: TGTGCCAGCAGTTTAGGGCAGGAAAACATTCAGTACTTC. It encodes CASSLGQENIQYF.

The rearrangement joins TRBV5-1 to TRBJ2-2, with D tentatively TRBD1 (5 bases). Trimming pared 4 bases from V and 4 bases from J, leaving 11 bases between. Germline V gives CDR1 SGHRS, CDR2 YFSETQ. The CDR3 extends over 14 amino acids. The CDR3 here is CASSLLGPTGELFF. The DNA of the CDR3 is TGCGCCAGCAGCCTCCTGGGGCCCACCGGGGAGCTGTTTTTT.